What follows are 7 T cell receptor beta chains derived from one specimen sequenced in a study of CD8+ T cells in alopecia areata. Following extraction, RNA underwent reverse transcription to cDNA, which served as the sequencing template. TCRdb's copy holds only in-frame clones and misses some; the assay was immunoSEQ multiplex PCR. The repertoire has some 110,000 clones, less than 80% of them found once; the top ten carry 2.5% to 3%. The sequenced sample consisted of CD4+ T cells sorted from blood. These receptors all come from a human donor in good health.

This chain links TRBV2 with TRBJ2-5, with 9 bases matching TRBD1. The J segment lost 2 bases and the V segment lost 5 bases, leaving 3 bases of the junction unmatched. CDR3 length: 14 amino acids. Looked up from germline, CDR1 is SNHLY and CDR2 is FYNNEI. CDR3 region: CASSLDRGQETQYF. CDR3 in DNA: TGTGCCAGCAGTTTGGACAGGGGACAAGAGACCCAGTACTTC.

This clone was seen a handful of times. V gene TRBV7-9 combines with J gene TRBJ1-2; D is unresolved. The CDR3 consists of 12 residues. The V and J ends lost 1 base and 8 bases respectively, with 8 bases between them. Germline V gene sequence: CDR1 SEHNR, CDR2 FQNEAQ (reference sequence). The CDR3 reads CASSLEYGGYTF. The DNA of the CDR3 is TGTGCCAGCAGCTTAGAGTACGGGGGCTACACCTTC.

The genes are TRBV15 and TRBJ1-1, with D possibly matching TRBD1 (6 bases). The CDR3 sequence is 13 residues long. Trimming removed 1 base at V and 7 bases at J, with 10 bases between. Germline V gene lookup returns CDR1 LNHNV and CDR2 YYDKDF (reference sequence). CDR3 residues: CATSRVGQFEAFF. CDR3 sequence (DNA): TGTGCCACCAGCAGAGTAGGACAGTTTGAAGCTTTCTTT.

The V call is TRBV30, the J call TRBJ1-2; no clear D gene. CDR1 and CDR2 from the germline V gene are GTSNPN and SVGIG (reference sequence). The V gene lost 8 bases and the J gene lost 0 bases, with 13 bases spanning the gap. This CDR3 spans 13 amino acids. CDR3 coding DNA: TGTGCCCAGATGACGGGAGCTAACTATGGCTACACCTTC. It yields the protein CAQMTGANYGYTF.

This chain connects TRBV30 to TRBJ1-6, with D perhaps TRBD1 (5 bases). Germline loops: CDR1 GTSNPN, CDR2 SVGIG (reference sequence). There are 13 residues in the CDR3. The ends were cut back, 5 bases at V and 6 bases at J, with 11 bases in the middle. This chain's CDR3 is CAWDSTSNSPLHF. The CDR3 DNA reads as TGTGCCTGGGACAGTACGAGTAATTCACCCCTCCACTTT.

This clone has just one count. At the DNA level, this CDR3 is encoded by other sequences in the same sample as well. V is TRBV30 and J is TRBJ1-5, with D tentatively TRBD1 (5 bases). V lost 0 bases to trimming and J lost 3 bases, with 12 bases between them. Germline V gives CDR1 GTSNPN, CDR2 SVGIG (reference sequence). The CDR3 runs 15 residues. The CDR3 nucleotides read TGTGCCTGGAGTGTAGGTAGACAGCCCAATCAGCCCCAGCATTTT. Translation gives CAWSVGRQPNQPQHF.

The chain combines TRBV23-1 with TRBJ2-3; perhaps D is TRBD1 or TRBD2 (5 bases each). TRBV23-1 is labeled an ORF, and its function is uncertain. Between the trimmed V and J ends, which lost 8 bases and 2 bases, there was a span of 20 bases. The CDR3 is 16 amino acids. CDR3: CASFKPGRNDTDTQYF. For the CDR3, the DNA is TGCGCCAGCTTCAAACCGGGACGGAACGACACAGATACGCAGTATTTT.